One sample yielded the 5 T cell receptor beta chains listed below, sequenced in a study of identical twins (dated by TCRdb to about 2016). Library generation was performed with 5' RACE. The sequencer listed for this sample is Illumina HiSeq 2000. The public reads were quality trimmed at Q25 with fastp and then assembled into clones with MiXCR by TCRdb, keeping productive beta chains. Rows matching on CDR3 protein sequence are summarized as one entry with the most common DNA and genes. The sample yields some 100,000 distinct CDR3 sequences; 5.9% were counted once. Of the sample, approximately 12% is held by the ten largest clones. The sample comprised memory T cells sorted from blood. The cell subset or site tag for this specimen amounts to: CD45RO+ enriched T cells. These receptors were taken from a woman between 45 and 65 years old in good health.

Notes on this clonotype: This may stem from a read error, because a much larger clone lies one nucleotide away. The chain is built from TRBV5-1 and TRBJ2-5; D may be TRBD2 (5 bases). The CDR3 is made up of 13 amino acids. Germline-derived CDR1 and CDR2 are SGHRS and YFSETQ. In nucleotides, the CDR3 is TGCGCCAGCAGCAGCGGTAACGGGGAGACCCAGCACTTC. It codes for CASSSGNGETQHF.

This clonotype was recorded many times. CDR3 in amino acids: CATRGRGVEAFF. In DNA, the CDR3 is TGTGCCACCAGGGGACGGGGAGTTGAAGCTTTCTTT. This chain connects TRBV24-1 to TRBJ1-1, with a weak D call TRBD1 (5 bases). CDR1 is KGHDR and CDR2 is SFDVKD in the germline V gene. The CDR3 is 12 residues long. V was clipped by 7 bases and J by 7 bases, with 12 bases between them.

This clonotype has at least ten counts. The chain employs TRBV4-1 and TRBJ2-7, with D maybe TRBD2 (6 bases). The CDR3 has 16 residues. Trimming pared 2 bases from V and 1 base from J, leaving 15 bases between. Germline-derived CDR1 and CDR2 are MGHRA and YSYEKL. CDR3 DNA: TGCGCCAGCAGCCAACAAAGCACGGGGACTTCCTACGAGCAGTACTTC. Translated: CASSQQSTGTSYEQYF.

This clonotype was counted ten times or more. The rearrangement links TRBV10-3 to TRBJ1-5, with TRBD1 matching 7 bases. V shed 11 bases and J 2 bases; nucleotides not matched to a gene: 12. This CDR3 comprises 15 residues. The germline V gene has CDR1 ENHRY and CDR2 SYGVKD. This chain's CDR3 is CASRQGGIGNQPQHF. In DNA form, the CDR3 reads TGTGCCTCCCGACAGGGAGGGATCGGCAATCAGCCCCAGCATTTT.

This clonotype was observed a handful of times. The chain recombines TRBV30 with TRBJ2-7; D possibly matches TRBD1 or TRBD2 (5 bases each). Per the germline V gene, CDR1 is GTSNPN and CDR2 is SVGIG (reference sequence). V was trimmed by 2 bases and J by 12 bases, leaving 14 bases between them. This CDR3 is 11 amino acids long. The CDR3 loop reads CAWSTPGPWYF. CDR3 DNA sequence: TGTGCCTGGAGTACCCCGGGACCGTGGTACTTC.